The 8 T cell receptor beta chains listed next were all sequenced from one sample in a study of cytomegalovirus exposure and HLA in healthy donors. PCR involved 60 Vbeta and 13 Jbeta primers. The assay was immunoSEQ multiplex PCR, and TCRdb's table has in-frame clones only and misses some. The sample yields about 140,000 clones, around 84% seen once. The specimen was PBMCs. The receptors come from a man between 45 and 60 years old in good health and CMV-seronegative.

The V gene is TRBV6-5, the J gene TRBJ1-2, with 7 bases aligning to TRBD1. V lost 6 bases, J lost 0 bases, and 4 bases stayed unmatched. The germline CDR1 and CDR2 sequences are MNHEY and SVGAGI. The CDR3 length is 14 residues. The CDR3 bases are TGTGCCAGCAGCTACGGGACAGCTAACTATGGCTACACCTTC. Protein sequence: CASSYGTANYGYTF.

The gene calls are TRBV5-1 and TRBJ2-1, with D maybe TRBD2 (6 bases). Germline values: CDR1 SGHRS, CDR2 YFSETQ. This CDR3 comprises 15 residues. With 4 bases removed from V and 0 bases from J, the gap between germline ends came to 11 bases. DNA of the CDR3: TGCGCCAGCAGCACCGGGGGAAACTCCTACAATGAGCAGTTCTTC. Its protein product is CASSTGGNSYNEQFF.

The chain couples TRBV13 to TRBJ2-1; 9 bases match TRBD1. The junction had 5 bases not matched to a gene; V was cut back by 4 bases and J by 4 bases. The CDR3 is made up of 15 amino acids. Germline CDR1 is PRHDT and CDR2 is FYEKMQ (reference sequence). The CDR3 sequence: CASSSNRGPYNEQFF. CDR3 nucleotide sequence: TGTGCCAGCAGCTCCAACAGGGGGCCTTACAATGAGCAGTTCTTC.

This clone was detected a few times. This chain joins TRBV19 and TRBJ2-7; TRBD1 matches at 10 bases. The germline V gene has CDR1 LNHDA and CDR2 SQIVND (reference sequence). The CDR3 runs 17 residues. J gave up 5 bases and V 4 bases, and 14 bases lay outside the gene matches. The CDR3 coding sequence is TGTGCCAGTAGTACCGGGACAGGGGTTTTTCTTGGGAACGAGCAGTACTTC. Protein product: CASSTGTGVFLGNEQYF. Supplemented by reference TRBV19 and TRBJ2-7, the full variable domain reads DGGITQSPKYLFRKEGQNVTLSCEQNLNHDAMYWYRQDPGQGLRLIYYSQIVNDFQKGDIAEGYSVSREKKESFPLTVTSAQKNPTAFYLCASSTGTGVFLGNEQYFGPGTRLTVT.

The CDR3 DNA reads TGTGCCAGCAGGCCAACAGGGGTAGGGTCCTACGAGCAGTACTTC. This codes for CASRPTGVGSYEQYF. The chain links TRBV7-8 to TRBJ2-7; 7 bases fit TRBD1. The CDR3 extends over 15 amino acids. With 6 bases clipped from V and 1 base from J, the junction kept 9 bases outside the gene matches. CDR1 and CDR2 from the germline V gene are SGHVS and FQNEAQ.

CDR3 loop: CAIRGGQGGSPLHF. CDR3 sequence (DNA): TGTGCCATCAGGGGGGGACAGGGTGGTTCACCCCTCCACTTT. The chain is built from TRBV10-3 and TRBJ1-6; 9 bases map to TRBD1. The CDR3 contains 14 residues. Germline V gives CDR1 ENHRY, CDR2 SYGVKD. V lost 6 bases to trimming and J lost 9 bases; unmatched junction nucleotides: 6.

This clone appeared a few times. This sequence joins TRBV6-5 and TRBJ1-1, with D unclear. The CDR3 spans 14 residues. Germline lookup yields CDR1 MNHEY and CDR2 SVGAGI. V was trimmed by 3 bases and J by 1 base, leaving 9 bases between them. The chain's CDR3 is CASSYRDGNTEAFF. CDR3 in DNA: TGTGCCAGCAGTTATAGAGATGGGAACACTGAAGCTTTCTTT.

This clone was counted a few times. CDR3 DNA: TGTGCCAGCTCACCACTGCAGGGGTCCTACAATGAGCAGTTCTTC. Protein product: CASSPLQGSYNEQFF. V is TRBV18 and J is TRBJ2-1; D possibly corresponds to TRBD1 (6 bases). Trimming took 1 base from V and 1 from J, leaving 8 bases between them. CDR3 size: 15 residues. In germline, CDR1 is KGHSH, CDR2 LQKENI.